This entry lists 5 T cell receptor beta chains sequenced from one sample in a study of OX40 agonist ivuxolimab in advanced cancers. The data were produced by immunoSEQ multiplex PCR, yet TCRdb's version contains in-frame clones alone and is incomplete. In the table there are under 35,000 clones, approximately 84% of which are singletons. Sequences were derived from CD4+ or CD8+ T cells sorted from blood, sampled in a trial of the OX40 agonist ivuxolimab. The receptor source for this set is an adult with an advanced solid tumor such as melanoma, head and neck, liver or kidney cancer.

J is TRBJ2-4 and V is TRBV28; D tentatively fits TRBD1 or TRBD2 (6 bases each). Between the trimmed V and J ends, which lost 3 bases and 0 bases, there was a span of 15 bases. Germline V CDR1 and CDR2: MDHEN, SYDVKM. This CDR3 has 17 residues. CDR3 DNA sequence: TGTGCCAGCAGTTTGCCTCGTGGGGGGCGAGCCAAAAACATTCAGTACTTC. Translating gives CASSLPRGGRAKNIQYF.

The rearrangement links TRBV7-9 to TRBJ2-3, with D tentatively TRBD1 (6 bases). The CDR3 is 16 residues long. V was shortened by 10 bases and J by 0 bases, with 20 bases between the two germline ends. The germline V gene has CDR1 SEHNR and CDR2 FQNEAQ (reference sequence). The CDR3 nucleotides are TGTGCCACAACAGGGCAGGGGTTTTGGAGCACAGATACGCAGTATTTT. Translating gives CATTGQGFWSTDTQYF.

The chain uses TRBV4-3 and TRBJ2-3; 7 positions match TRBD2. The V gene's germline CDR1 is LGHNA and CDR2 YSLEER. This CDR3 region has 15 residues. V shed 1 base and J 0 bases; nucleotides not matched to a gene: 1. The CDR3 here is CASSQGAGSTDTQYF. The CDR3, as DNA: TGCGCCAGCAGCCAAGGAGCGGGGAGCACAGATACGCAGTATTTT.

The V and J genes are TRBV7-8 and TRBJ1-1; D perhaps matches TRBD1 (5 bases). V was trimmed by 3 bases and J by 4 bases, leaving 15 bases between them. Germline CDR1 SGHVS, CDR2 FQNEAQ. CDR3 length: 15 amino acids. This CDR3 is CASSLLGAWSTEAFF. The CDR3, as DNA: TGTGCCAGCAGCTTGCTTGGGGCCTGGAGCACTGAAGCTTTCTTT. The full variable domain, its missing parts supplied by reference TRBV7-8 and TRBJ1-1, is GAGVSQSPRYKVAKRGQDVALRCDPISGHVSLFWYQQALGQGPEFLTYFQNEAQLDKSGLPSDRFFAERPEGSVSTLKIQRTQQEDSAVYLCASSLLGAWSTEAFFGQGTRLTVV.

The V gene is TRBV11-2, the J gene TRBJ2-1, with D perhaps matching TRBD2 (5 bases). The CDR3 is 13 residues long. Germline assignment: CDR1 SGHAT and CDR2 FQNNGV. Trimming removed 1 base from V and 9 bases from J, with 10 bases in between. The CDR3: CASSLVSAGEQFF. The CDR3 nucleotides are TGTGCCAGCAGCTTAGTGTCGGCGGGTGAGCAGTTCTTC. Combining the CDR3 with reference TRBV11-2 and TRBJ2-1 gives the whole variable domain EAGVAQSPRYKIIEKRQSVAFWCNPISGHATLYWYQQILGQGPKLLIQFQNNGVVDDSQLPKDRFSAERLKGVDSTLKIQPAKLEDSAVYLCASSLVSAGEQFFGPGTRLTVL.